The 25 T cell receptor beta chains below were found in one sample sequenced in a study of blood T cell repertoires in COVID-19. Clones were read by immunoSEQ multiplex PCR, and TCRdb kept only the in-frame ones, dropping some. Of about 130,000 clones in the sample, approximately 80% are singletons; the top ten hold 8.4%. Sequencing input: peripheral blood. These receptors all come from a woman aged 55-75 years with active or convalescent COVID-19.

This chain uses TRBV7-6 with TRBJ2-3, with 15 bases fitting TRBD2. The ends lost 3 bases at V and 1 base at J; junction bases unmatched: 5. The CDR3 is made up of 18 amino acids. The germline gives CDR1 SGHVS, CDR2 FNYEAQ. CDR3 protein: CASSFGLAGGPGTDTQYF. CDR3 DNA sequence: TGTGCCAGCAGCTTCGGACTAGCGGGAGGGCCCGGCACAGATACGCAGTATTTT.

V usage is TRBV30 and J usage is TRBJ2-7; maybe TRBD2 (5 bases). Trimming pared 4 bases from V and 4 bases from J, leaving 17 bases between. Germline loops: CDR1 GTSNPN, CDR2 SVGIG (reference sequence). The length of the CDR3 is 14 residues. CDR3 in amino acids: CAWKRGFISYEQYF. The CDR3 DNA is TGTGCCTGGAAACGAGGGTTTATCTCGTACGAGCAGTACTTC.

Note on this clone: The junction does not match germline at one end; this may be a read error. The chain has TRBV5-1 and TRBJ1-6, with D unresolved. Germline V CDR1 and CDR2: SGHRS, YFSETQ. The CDR3 is 12 amino acids. CDR3 nucleotide sequence: TGCGCCAGCAGCTCCGATAATTCACCCCTCCACTTT. Protein: CASSSDNSPLHF.

The rearrangement joins TRBV28 to TRBJ1-3, with D hard to call. Germline CDR1 and CDR2: MDHEN and SYDVKM. V shed 6 bases and J shed 4 bases, with 10 bases lying between them. The CDR3 extends over 13 amino acids. The CDR3 region is CASRNSGGNTIYF. The CDR3 DNA reads TGTGCCAGCAGAAACTCGGGGGGAAACACCATATATTTT.

The CDR3 reads CASSQGQGAGTGELFF. CDR3 nucleotides: TGTGCCAGCAGTCAAGGGCAGGGGGCAGGAACCGGGGAGCTGTTTTTT. The chain is built from TRBV28 and TRBJ2-2; the match to TRBD1 covers 8 bases. V shed 5 bases, J shed 5 bases, and the junction held 10 bases outside the gene matches. This CDR3 contains 16 residues. Germline V gene sequence: CDR1 MDHEN, CDR2 SYDVKM.

The chain couples TRBV10-3 to TRBJ2-1; possibly TRBD2 for D (6 bases). V dropped 4 bases and J dropped 8 bases, with 12 bases sitting between them. The germline CDR1 and CDR2 sequences are ENHRY and SYGVKD. The CDR3 spans 13 residues. This chain's CDR3 is CAISGDSRDEQFF. CDR3 DNA: TGTGCCATCAGTGGGGACTCCAGAGATGAGCAGTTCTTC.

This clone was seen more than once but under ten times. J is TRBJ2-3 and V is TRBV5-1; 14 nucleotides align to TRBD2. With V trimmed by 3 bases and J by 2 bases, 8 bases remained unmatched. Germline V gene sequence: CDR1 SGHRS, CDR2 YFSETQ. This CDR3 has 18 residues. The CDR3 DNA reads as TGCGCCAGCAGCTCCGGACTAGCGGGGGGCCTCGCCACAGATACGCAGTATTTT. This sequence encodes CASSSGLAGGLATDTQYF.

This chain connects TRBV6-6 to TRBJ2-2, with D unclear. Germline V gene data show CDR1 as MNHNY and CDR2 as SVGAGI (reference sequence). V lost 1 base to trimming and J lost 0 bases, with 9 bases between them. The CDR3 is 16 amino acids. The CDR3 nucleotides read TGTGCCAGCAGTTACTACGGCAGGTCGAACACCGGGGAGCTGTTTTTT. It specifies CASSYYGRSNTGELFF.

The J gene is TRBJ2-1, the V gene TRBV15; 9 positions agree with TRBD1. Germline values: CDR1 LNHNV, CDR2 YYDKDF (reference sequence). V shed 6 bases, J shed 6 bases, and the junction held 9 bases outside the gene matches. This CDR3 has 15 residues. The CDR3 spells CATSILGQGFNEQFF. The CDR3 region has the DNA TGTGCCACCAGTATCTTGGGACAGGGCTTCAATGAGCAGTTCTTC.

The V and J genes are TRBV28 and TRBJ1-4; D is perhaps TRBD1 (6 bases). V dropped 6 bases and J dropped 3 bases, with 14 bases sitting between them. This CDR3 has 15 amino acids. Germline loops: CDR1 MDHEN, CDR2 SYDVKM. CDR3 nucleotide sequence: TGTGCCAGCAGGGCACAGGGTTTGGCTAATGAAAAACTGTTTTTT. The encoded protein is CASRAQGLANEKLFF.

This clone was seen only a few times. The gene calls are TRBV3-1 (or the pseudogene TRBV3-2) and TRBJ1-1; TRBD1 is a possible D gene (6 bases). There are 13 residues in the CDR3. Germline CDR1 and CDR2: LGHDT and YNNKEL (reference sequence). The V and J ends lost 9 bases and 5 bases respectively, with 16 bases between them. CDR3 in DNA: TGTGCCAGTTGCGGTGCGGGGGCAACTGAAGCTTTCTTT. This encodes CASCGAGATEAFF.

This clone was seen a few times. The CDR3 nucleotides are TGTGCCATCAGTGATAAACTCTACAATGAGCAGTTCTTC. Protein product: CAISDKLYNEQFF. This chain links TRBV10-3 with TRBJ2-1; no clear D. Deletions cut 3 bases from V and 3 bases from J, with 6 bases between. Germline V gene sequence: CDR1 ENHRY, CDR2 SYGVKD. This CDR3 is built from 13 residues.

The rearrangement uses TRBV21-1 and TRBJ1-2. TRBV21-1 is reported as a pseudogene. The CDR3 loop spans 15 amino acids. Written as DNA, the CDR3 is TGTGCCAGCAGCCCCCCCATGGCGGCTAACTATGGCTACACCTTC. It codes for CASSPPMAANYGYTF.

The V and J genes are TRBV20-1 and TRBJ2-3; D remains ambiguous. This CDR3 is 14 amino acids long. V was shortened by 3 bases and J by 5 bases, with 15 bases between the two germline ends. The germline V gene encodes CDR1 DFQATT and CDR2 SNEGSKA (reference sequence). CDR3 sequence: CSASDSLSGDTQYF. CDR3 in DNA: TGCAGTGCTAGTGACTCTTTATCCGGAGATACGCAGTATTTT.

CDR3 DNA sequence: TGTGCCAGCAGTGGGATGGCGGGGGGCTACACCTTC. Its protein is CASSGMAGGYTF. This chain uses TRBV6-1 with TRBJ1-2, with D unresolved. This CDR3 is built from 12 residues. Per germline, CDR1 MNHNS and CDR2 SASEGT. The V end was cut by 4 bases, the J end by 8 bases, with 11 bases between.

The chain links TRBV15 to TRBJ1-2; D gene uncertain. This CDR3 is built from 12 residues. Germline CDR1 reads LNHNV; CDR2 reads YYDKDF (reference sequence). The V end lost 4 bases, the J end lost 1 base, and 4 bases lay between the germline ends. Written as DNA, the CDR3 is TGTGCCACCAGCAACTATAACTATGGCTACACCTTC. This translates into CATSNYNYGYTF.

V usage is TRBV5-6 and J usage is TRBJ1-6; unclear D gene. The germline gives CDR1 SGHDT, CDR2 YYEEEE. Between the trimmed V and J ends, which lost 3 bases and 5 bases, there was a span of 9 bases. The CDR3 consists of 14 residues. The CDR3 coding sequence is TGTGCCAGCAGCTGGGGAGTTAATAATTCACCCCTCCACTTT. Residues: CASSWGVNNSPLHF.

This clone showed up just a few times. This rearrangement joins TRBV6-2 or TRBV6-3 to TRBJ1-1; D uncertain. The CDR3 extends over 14 amino acids. From germline, CDR1 is MNHEY and CDR2 SVGEGT. The V and J ends lost 2 bases and 11 bases respectively, with 18 bases between them. The CDR3 reads CASSYVERYGEAFF. In DNA, the CDR3 is TGTGCCAGCAGTTACGTCGAACGGTATGGTGAGGCTTTCTTT.

There are a few counts of this clone. The chain joins TRBV6-6 to TRBJ2-1, with 11 positions matching TRBD2. The CDR3 runs to 16 residues. After removal of 3 bases from V and 7 bases from J, the junction contained 8 bases not matched to a gene. The germline V gene encodes CDR1 MNHNY and CDR2 SVGAGI (reference sequence). The CDR3 DNA is TGTGCCAGCAGTTATGGCCTACTAGCGGGAGTTAATGAGCAGTTCTTC. Translation gives CASSYGLLAGVNEQFF.

The chain joins TRBV19 to TRBJ1-6; 9 bases agree with TRBD1. Germline V gene sequence: CDR1 LNHDA, CDR2 SQIVND (reference sequence). Losses at the gene ends were 3 bases for V and 6 bases for J; bases not matched to a gene: 6. CDR3 length: 16 residues. This chain's CDR3 is CASSMYPGQGNSPLHF. The CDR3 DNA sequence: TGTGCCAGTAGTATGTACCCGGGACAGGGTAATTCACCCCTCCACTTT.

The chain combines TRBV7-3 with TRBJ2-3; perhaps TRBD2 as D (5 bases). V lost 1 base and J 0 bases, leaving 8 bases between the germline ends. Germline CDR1 SGHTA, CDR2 FQGTGA. The CDR3 spans 15 residues. This CDR3 is CASSLIGISTDTQYF. In DNA, the CDR3 is TGTGCCAGCAGCTTAATCGGGATAAGCACAGATACGCAGTATTTT.

This clone appeared once. The chain carries TRBV3-1 (or the pseudogene TRBV3-2) and TRBJ2-3; tentatively, D is TRBD1 (7 bases). This CDR3 contains 15 residues. With 9 bases removed from V and 2 bases from J, the gap between germline ends came to 18 bases. Germline V gene data show CDR1 as LGHDT and CDR2 as YNNKEL (reference sequence). The CDR3 coding sequence is TGTGCCAGAACTCAGGGGGAGGCGACCACAGATACGCAGTATTTT. Protein sequence: CARTQGEATTDTQYF.

This clone was recorded once. The V and J genes are TRBV3-1 (or the pseudogene TRBV3-2) and TRBJ2-5; D is unresolved. V was shortened by 8 bases and J by 2 bases, with 12 bases between the two germline ends. CDR1 is LGHDT and CDR2 is YNNKEL in the germline V gene (reference sequence). This CDR3 has 13 amino acids. For the CDR3, the DNA is TGTGCCAGCCGACCATCAGGTCAAGAGACCCAGTACTTC. Protein product: CASRPSGQETQYF.

The chain links TRBV19 to TRBJ2-2; D remains unclear. The germline CDR1 and CDR2 sequences are LNHDA and SQIVND (reference sequence). V gave up 7 bases and J gave up 4 bases, with 13 bases separating them. This CDR3 is built from 14 residues. The CDR3 loop reads CASTRVYPTGELFF. CDR3 in DNA: TGTGCCAGTACCCGAGTATATCCCACCGGGGAGCTGTTTTTT.

This clone was seen just once. The CDR3 loop is CASSQGANTEAFF. The CDR3, as DNA: TGTGCCAGCAGCCAGGGGGCAAACACTGAAGCTTTCTTT. The V call is TRBV3-1 (or the pseudogene TRBV3-2), the J call TRBJ1-1, with D perhaps matching TRBD1 (6 bases). V was trimmed by 3 bases and J by 2 bases, leaving 7 bases between them. From germline, CDR1 is LGHDT and CDR2 YNNKEL (reference sequence). The CDR3 totals 13 residues.